The rows below give T cell receptor beta chains drawn from one sample of a study of blood T cells in healthy people across ages. TCRdb used MiXCR to reprocess the 5' RACE reads, holding one entry per CDR3 protein. Found here are 890,000 or so distinct CDR3 sequences, about 62% of them singletons; the top ten hold about 30%. The sequencing sample was made of blood. These receptors were taken from a man aged 25-45 years in good health. Each CDR3 is given with its conserved first and last residue.

>TRBJ2-7|TRBV30|14
CAWSTGGFSYEQYF
>TRBJ2-1|TRBV9|16
CASNPSAGGSYNEQFF
>TRBJ1-5|TRBV7-9|14
CASSGRDKDQPQHF
>TRBJ2-5|TRBV28|14
CASSPRQLQETQYF
>TRBJ1-5|TRBV6-5|14
CASGAGGHKQPQHF
>TRBJ1-5|TRBV28|18
CASSPPGQGAPSNQPQHF
>TRBJ2-7|TRBV5-1|14
CASSRSGATYEQYF
>TRBJ1-6|TRBV6-6|16
CASLGDSYSYNSPLHF
>TRBJ1-6|TRBV7-9|16
CASSLWLGQGNSPLHF
>TRBJ1-2|TRBV9|15
CASSGSDSRVEGYTF
>TRBJ2-5|TRBV20-1|13
CSAHRGLQETQYF
>TRBJ2-3|TRBV7-2|16
CASSRETGIPTDTQYF
>TRBJ1-2|TRBV18|14
CASSPPDRYYGYTF
>TRBJ2-3|TRBV11-2|15
CASSLVPGWTDTQYF
>TRBJ2-5|TRBV20-1|12
CSARGQEETQYF
>TRBJ2-5|TRBV6-2/TRBV6-3|11
CASTNKNEQYF
>TRBJ1-2|TRBV2|14
CASSGDSSNYGYTF
>TRBJ2-7|TRBV20-1|15
CSAFPGQGESYEQYF
>TRBJ1-2|TRBV4-1|14
CASSQGLYRDGYTF
>-|TRBV20-1|14
CSARDMVAGYEQYF
>TRBJ2-1|TRBV5-1|14
CASSLLGGVNEQFF
>TRBJ2-1|TRBV20-1|13
CSARKGGRNEQFF
>TRBJ2-7|TRBV6-6|16
CASSYSVRPEGYEQYF
>TRBJ2-1|TRBV11-2|13
CASSSQGSGEQFF
>TRBJ2-6|TRBV28|17
CASSLNRFGSGANVLTF
>TRBJ2-7|TRBV7-9|13
CASTTTRPYEQYF
>TRBJ1-2|TRBV6-5|14
CASSNLLTASGYTF
>TRBJ2-5|TRBV29-1|12
CSAAQGQETQYF
>TRBJ2-1|TRBV18|18
CASSPTSGGGNSYNEQFF
>TRBJ1-2|TRBV5-6|14
CASSLEDRRDGYTF
>TRBJ2-5|TRBV7-7|16
CASSISSGNHQETQYF
>TRBJ2-5|TRBV7-9|15
CASSPGILDVETQYF
>TRBJ2-3|TRBV10-3|13
CAIRGMGTDTQYF
>TRBJ1-2|TRBV12-3/TRBV12-4|14
CASSLPTAYYDYIF
>TRBJ2-3|TRBV13|15
CASSPETISTDTQYF